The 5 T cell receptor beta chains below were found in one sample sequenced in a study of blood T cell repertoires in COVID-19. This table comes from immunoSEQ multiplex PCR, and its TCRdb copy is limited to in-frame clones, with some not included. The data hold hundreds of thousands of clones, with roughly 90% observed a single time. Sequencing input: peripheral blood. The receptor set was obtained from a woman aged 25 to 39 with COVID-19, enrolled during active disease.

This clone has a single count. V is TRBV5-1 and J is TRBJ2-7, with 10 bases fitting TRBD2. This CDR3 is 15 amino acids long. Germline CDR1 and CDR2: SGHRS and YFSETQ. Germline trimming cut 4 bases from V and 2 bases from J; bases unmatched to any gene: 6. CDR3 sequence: CASSISGGHTYEQYF. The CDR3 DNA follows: TGCGCCAGCAGCATTAGCGGGGGGCATACCTACGAGCAGTACTTC.

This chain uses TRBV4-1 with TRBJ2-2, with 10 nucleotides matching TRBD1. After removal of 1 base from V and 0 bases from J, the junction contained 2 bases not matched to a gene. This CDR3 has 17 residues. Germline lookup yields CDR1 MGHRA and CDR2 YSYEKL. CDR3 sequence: CASSQGDRGPNTGELFF. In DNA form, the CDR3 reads TGCGCCAGCAGCCAAGGGGACAGGGGTCCGAACACCGGGGAGCTGTTTTTT.

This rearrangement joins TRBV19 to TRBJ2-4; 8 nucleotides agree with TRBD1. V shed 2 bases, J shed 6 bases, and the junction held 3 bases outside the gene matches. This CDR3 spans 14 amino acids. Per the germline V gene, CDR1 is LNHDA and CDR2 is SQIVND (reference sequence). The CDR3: CASSITGGSNIQYF. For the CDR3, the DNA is TGTGCCAGTAGTATAACAGGGGGATCAAACATTCAGTACTTC.

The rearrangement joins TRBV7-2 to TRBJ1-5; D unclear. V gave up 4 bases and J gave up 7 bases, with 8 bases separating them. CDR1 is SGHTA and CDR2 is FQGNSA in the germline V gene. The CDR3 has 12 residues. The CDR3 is CASSSNSQPQHF. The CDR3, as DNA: TGTGCCAGCAGCTCGAACAGCCAGCCCCAGCATTTT.

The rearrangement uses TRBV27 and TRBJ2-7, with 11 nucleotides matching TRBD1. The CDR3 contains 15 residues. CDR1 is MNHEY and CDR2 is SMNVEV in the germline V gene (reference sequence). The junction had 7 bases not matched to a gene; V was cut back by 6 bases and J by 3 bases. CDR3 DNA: TGTGCCAGCAGAAAAGGACAGGGGGCTAGCTACGAGCAGTACGTC. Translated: CASRKGQGASYEQYV.